The sample holds a few counts of the clone carrying this T cell receptor beta chain. What it recognizes is unknown. The data belong to a study of cytomegalovirus exposure and HLA in healthy donors. PCR amplification relied on 60 Vbeta primers (plus 13 Jbeta primers). Using immunoSEQ multiplex PCR, the repertoire was profiled, and TCRdb retains in-frame clones only, with some absent. The data contain 63,000 or so clones, approximately 74% of them singletons. CDR1 and CDR2 from the germline V gene are MNHNY and SVGAGI (reference sequence). This CDR3 contains 13 residues. With 6 bases removed from V and 1 base from J, the gap between germline ends came to 9 bases. Study results and limitations: More clonal expansion characterized HLA-associated TCR beta chains than equally common others in a later analysis. In vitro confirmation showed a few CMV-associated chains to be CMV antigen specific. Whilst most TCR sequences proved rare, a subset of public TCRs occurred across many donors.

The TCR originated in a woman in her thirties in good health and CMV-seropositive. Sequenced: PBMCs. The chain combines TRBV6-6 with TRBJ1-1, with a weak D call TRBD1 (5 bases). CDR3 protein: CASSTDRNTEAFF. CDR3 nucleotides: TGTGCCAGCAGCACTGACAGGAACACTGAAGCTTTCTTT.